One sample yielded the 2 T cell receptor beta chains listed below, sequenced in a study of T cell responses to AZD1222 COVID-19 vaccine. Generated by immunoSEQ multiplex PCR, the TCRdb table keeps only in-frame clones and is missing some. The table lists 90,000 to 130,000 clones, roughly 86% of them singletons. The sequences come from peripheral blood, collected on day 0 of AZD1222 vaccination. These receptors originate from an adult in good health.

The chain uses TRBV30 and TRBJ1-2, with no clear D. The CDR3 length is 14 residues. Germline V gene lookup returns CDR1 GTSNPN and CDR2 SVGIG (reference sequence). V was trimmed by 4 bases and J by 2 bases, leaving 14 bases between them. The CDR3 loop reads CAWTARARNYGYTF. CDR3 coding DNA: TGTGCCTGGACCGCCCGGGCCCGAAACTATGGCTACACCTTC.

The chain carries TRBV5-1 and TRBJ1-3, with a weak D call TRBD1 (6 bases). The germline V and J ends were trimmed by 1 base and 4 bases, with 15 bases remaining between them. CDR3 size: 16 residues. Germline V gene sequence: CDR1 SGHRS, CDR2 YFSETQ. CDR3 in DNA: TGCGCCAGCAGCTTGTCAGGGGTAGGCGCCGGAAACACCATATATTTT. Translating it yields CASSLSGVGAGNTIYF.